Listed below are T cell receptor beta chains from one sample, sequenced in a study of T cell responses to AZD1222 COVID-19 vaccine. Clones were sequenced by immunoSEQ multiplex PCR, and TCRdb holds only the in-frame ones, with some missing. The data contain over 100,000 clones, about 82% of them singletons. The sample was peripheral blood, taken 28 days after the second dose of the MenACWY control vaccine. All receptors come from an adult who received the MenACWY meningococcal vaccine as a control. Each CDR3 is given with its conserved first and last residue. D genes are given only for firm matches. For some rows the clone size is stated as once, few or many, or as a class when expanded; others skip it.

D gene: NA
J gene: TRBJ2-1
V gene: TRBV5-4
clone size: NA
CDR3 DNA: TGTGCCAGCAGCCCGAGGCACAGGAACTACAATGAGCAGTTCTTC
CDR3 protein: CASSPRHRNYNEQFF

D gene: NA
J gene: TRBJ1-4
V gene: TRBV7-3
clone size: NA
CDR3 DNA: TGTGCCAGCAGCCTGGCAGGGAAACTGTTTTTT
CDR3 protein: CASSLAGKLFF

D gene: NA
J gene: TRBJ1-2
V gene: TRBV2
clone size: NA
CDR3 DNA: TGTGCCAGCAGCGCTGAACAGGGATCTGGCTACACCTTC
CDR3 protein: CASSAEQGSGYTF

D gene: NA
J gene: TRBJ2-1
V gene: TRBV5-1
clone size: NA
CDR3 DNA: TGCGCCAGCAGGACGGAGGGACTCTACAATGAGCAGTTCTTC
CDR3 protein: CASRTEGLYNEQFF

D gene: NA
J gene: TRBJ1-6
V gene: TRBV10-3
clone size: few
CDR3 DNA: TGTGCCATCAGACTGGATGGTTATAATTCACCCCTCCACTTT
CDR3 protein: CAIRLDGYNSPLHF

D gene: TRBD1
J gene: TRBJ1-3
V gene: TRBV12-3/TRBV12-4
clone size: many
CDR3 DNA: TGTGGGACCGGGACAGGCTCTGGAAACACCATATATTTT
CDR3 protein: CGTGTGSGNTIYF

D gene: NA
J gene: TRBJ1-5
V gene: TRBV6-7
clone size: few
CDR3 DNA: TGTGCCAGCATTATGGGGAGTTGCAATCAGCCCCAGCATTTT
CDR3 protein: CASIMGSCNQPQHF

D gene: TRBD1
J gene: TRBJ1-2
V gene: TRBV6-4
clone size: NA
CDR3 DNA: TGTGCCAGCAGTGAATCCAGGGGGCTTAACTATGGCTACACCTTC
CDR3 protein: CASSESRGLNYGYTF

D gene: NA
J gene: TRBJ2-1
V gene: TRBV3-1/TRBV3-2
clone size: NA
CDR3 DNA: TGTGCCAGCAGCCAAGGGGCGGGACAGCAACACAATGAGCAGTTCTTC
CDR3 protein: CASSQGAGQQHNEQFF

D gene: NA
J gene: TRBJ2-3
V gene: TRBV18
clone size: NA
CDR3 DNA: TGTGCCAGCTCCACCAGTCTGCCGACTAGCACAGATACGCAGTATTTT
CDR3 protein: CASSTSLPTSTDTQYF

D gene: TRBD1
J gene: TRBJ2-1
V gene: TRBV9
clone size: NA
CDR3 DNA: TGTGCCAGCAGCGCTACAGGGGCCTCCTACAATGAGCAGTTCTTC
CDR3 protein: CASSATGASYNEQFF

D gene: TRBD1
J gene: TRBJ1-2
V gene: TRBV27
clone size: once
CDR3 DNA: TGTGCCGCTCGACAGGGACCCTATGGCTACACCTTC
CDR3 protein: CAARQGPYGYTF

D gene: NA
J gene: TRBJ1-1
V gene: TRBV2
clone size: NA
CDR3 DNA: TGTGCCACCCTATTCGCCCTAAGGGGCACTGAAGCTTTCTTT
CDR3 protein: CATLFALRGTEAFF

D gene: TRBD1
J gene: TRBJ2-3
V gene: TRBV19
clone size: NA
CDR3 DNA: TGTGCCAGCCGCGACAGGGGGCGAGCAAGCACAGATACGCAGTATTTT
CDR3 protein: CASRDRGRASTDTQYF

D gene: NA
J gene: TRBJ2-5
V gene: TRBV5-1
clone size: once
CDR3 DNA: TGCGCCAGCAGCTTGGCCGGGACCTCCAGTAAGACCCAGTACTTC
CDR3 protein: CASSLAGTSSKTQYF

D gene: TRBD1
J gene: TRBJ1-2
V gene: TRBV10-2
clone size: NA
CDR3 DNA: TGCGCCAGCAGTGTAGGACAGGAGGGCTATGGCTACACCTTC
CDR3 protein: CASSVGQEGYGYTF

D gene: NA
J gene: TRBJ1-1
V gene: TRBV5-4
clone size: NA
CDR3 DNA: TGTGCCAGCAGCAGCCCGGTTGGGGCTGAAGCTTTCTTT
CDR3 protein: CASSSPVGAEAFF

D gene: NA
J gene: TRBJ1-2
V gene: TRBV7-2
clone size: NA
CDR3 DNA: TGTGCCAGCAGCTTAAGGAGGGGCTATGGCTACACCTTC
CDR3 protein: CASSLRRGYGYTF

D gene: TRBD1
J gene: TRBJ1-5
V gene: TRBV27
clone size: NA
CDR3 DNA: TGTGCCAGCAGTTTAATAGGGGGCGATCAGCCCCAGCATTTT
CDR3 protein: CASSLIGGDQPQHF

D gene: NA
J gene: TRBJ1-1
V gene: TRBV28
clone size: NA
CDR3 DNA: TGTGCCAGCAGTTTACGTCACACTGAAGCTTTCTTT
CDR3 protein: CASSLRHTEAFF

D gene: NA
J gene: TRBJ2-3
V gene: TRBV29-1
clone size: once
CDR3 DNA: TGCAGCGCACAATATGATAGCACAGATACGCAGTATTTT
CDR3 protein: CSAQYDSTDTQYF

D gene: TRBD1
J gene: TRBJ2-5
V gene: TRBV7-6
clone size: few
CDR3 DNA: TGTGCCAGCAGCTTGTCGACAGGGCAAGGGGTGACCCAGTACTTC
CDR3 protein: CASSLSTGQGVTQYF

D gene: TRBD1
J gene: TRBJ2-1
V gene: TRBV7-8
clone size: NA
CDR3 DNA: TGTGCCAGCAGCCGGAACAGGGGAGAGCAGTTCTTC
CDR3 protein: CASSRNRGEQFF

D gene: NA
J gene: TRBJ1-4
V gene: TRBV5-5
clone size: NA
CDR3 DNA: TGTGCCAGCAGCTTGGCCGGAGGGGTAATTAATGAAAAACTGTTTTTT
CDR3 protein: CASSLAGGVINEKLFF